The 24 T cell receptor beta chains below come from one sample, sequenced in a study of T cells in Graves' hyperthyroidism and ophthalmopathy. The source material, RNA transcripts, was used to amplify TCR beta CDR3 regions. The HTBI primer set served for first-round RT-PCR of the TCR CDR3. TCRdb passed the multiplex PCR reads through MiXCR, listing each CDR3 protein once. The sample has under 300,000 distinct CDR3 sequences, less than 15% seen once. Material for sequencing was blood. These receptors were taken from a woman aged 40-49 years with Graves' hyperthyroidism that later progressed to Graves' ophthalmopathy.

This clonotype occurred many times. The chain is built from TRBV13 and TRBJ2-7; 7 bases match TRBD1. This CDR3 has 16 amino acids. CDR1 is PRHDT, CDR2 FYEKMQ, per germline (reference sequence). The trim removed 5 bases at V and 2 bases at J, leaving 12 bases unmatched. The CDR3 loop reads CASSAAPGTATYEQYF. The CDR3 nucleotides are TGTGCCAGCAGCGCTGCTCCCGGGACAGCTACCTACGAGCAGTACTTC.

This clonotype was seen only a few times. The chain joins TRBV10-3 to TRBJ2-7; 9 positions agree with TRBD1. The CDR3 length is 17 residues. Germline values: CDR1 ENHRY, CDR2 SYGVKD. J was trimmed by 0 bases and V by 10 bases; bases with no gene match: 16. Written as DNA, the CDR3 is TGTGCCACGGGGGGACAGGGAGAGTGGTGGGCCTCCTACGAGCAGTACTTC. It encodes CATGGQGEWWASYEQYF.

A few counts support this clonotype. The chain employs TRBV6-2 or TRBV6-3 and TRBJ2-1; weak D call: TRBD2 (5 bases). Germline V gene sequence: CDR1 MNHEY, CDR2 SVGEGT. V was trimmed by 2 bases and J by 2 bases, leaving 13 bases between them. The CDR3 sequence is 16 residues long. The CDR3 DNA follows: TGTGCCAGCAGTTACGGTGTCGCGGGTGCCTACAATGAGCAGTTCTTC. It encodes CASSYGVAGAYNEQFF.

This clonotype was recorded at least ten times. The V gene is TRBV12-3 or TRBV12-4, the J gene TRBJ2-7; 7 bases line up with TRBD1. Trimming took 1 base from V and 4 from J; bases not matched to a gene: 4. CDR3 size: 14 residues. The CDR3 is CASSLGGQIYEQYF. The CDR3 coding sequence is TGTGCCAGCAGTTTAGGGGGACAGATTTACGAGCAGTACTTC.

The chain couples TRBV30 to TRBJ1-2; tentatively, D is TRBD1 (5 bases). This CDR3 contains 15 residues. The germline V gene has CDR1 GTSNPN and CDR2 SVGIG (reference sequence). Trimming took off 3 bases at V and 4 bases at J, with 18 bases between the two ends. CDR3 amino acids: CAWRQASFPLYGYTF. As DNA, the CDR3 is TGTGCCTGGAGACAGGCCTCGTTCCCCCTCTATGGCTACACCTTC.

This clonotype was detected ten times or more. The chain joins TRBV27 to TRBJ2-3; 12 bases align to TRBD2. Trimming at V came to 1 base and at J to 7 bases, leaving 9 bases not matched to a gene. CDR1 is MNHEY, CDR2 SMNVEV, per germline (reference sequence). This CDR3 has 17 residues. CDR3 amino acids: CASSLFLAGGPVNTQYF. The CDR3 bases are TGTGCCAGCAGTTTATTCCTAGCGGGAGGGCCCGTGAATACGCAGTATTTT.

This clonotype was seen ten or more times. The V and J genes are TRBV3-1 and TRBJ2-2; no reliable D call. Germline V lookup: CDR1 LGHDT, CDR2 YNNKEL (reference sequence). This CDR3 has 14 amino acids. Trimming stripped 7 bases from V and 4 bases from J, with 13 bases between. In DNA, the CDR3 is TGTGCCAGCACCGAAGATAGGATCACCGGGGAGCTGTTTTTT. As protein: CASTEDRITGELFF. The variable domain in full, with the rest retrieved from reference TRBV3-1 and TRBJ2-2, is DTAVSQTPKYLVTQMGNDKSIKCEQNLGHDTMYWYKQDSKKFLKIMFSYNNKELIINETVPNRFSPKSPDKAHLNLHINSLELGDSAVYFCASTEDRITGELFFGEGSRLTVL.

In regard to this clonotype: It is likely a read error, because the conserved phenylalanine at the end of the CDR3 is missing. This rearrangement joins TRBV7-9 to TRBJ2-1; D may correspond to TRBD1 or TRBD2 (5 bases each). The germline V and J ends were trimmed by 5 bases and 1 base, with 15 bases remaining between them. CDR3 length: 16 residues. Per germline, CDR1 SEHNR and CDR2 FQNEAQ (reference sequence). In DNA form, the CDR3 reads TGTGCCAGCAGCCCCAGGGCGGGTCGGTCCTACAATGAGCAGTTCTAC. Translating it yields CASSPRAGRSYNEQFY.

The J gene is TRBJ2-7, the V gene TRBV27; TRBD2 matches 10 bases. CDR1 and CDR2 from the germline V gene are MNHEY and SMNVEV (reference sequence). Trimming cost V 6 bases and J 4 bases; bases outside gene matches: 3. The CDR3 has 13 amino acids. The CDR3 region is CASSPAGGYEQYF. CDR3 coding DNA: TGTGCCAGCAGCCCAGCGGGAGGGTACGAGCAGTACTTC.

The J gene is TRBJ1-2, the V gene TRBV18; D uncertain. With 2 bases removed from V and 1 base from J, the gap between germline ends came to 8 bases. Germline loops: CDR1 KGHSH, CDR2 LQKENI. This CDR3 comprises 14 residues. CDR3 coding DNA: TGTGCCAGCTCACCAAGGGCAGATAACTATGGCTACACCTTC. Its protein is CASSPRADNYGYTF.

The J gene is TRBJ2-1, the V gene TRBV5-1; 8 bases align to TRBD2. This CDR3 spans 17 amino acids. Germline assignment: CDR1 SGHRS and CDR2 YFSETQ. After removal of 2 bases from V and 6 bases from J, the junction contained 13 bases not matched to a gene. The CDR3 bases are TGCGCCAGCAGCTTAGATTTGAGCGGGAGCCCGTTCAATGAGCAGTTCTTC. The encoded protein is CASSLDLSGSPFNEQFF.

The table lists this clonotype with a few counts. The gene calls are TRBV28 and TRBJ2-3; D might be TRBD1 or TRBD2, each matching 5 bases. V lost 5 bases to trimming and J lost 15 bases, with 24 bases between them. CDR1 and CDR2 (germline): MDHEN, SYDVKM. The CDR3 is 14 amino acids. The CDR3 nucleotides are TGTGCCAGCAGTCTCGACGAGGGACCCCACTTTTCTTATTTT. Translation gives CASSLDEGPHFSYF.

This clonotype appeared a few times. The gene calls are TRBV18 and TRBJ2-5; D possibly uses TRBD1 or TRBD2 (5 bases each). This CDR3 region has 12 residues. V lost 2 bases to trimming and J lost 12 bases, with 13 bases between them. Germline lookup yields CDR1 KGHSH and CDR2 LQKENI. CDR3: CASSPFEGREYF. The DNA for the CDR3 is TGTGCCAGCTCACCATTTGAGGGGCGGGAGTACTTC.

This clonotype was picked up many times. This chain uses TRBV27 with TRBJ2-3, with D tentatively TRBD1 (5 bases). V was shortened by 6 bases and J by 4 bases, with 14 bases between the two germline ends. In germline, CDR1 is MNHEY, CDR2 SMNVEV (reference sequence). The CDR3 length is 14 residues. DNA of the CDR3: TGTGCCAGCAGCGTAACAGGAATTCCAGATACGCAGTATTTT. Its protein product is CASSVTGIPDTQYF.

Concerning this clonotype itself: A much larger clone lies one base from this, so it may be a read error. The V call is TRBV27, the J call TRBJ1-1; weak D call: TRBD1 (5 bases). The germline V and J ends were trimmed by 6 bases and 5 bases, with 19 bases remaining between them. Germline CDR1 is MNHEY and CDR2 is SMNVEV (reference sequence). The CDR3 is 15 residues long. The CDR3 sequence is CASSSPRTSWTEAFF. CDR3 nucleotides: TGTGCCAGCAGCTCACCCAGGACAAGTTGGACTGAAGCTTTCTTT.

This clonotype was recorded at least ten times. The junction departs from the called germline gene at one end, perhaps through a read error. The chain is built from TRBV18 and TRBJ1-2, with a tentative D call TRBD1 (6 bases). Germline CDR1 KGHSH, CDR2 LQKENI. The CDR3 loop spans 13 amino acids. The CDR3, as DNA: TGTGCCAGCTCACCGGACAGCATCTATGACTACACCTTC. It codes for CASSPDSIYDYTF.

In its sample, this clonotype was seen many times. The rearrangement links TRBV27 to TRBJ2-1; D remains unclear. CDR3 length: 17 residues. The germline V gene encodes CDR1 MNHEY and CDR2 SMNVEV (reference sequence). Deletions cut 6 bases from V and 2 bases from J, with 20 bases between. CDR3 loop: CASSYRVGVLPYNEQFF. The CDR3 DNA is TGTGCCAGCAGCTATAGGGTTGGAGTCCTCCCCTACAATGAGCAGTTCTTC.

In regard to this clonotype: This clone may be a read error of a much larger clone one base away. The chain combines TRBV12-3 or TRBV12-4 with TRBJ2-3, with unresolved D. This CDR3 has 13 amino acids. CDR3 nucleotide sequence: TGTGCCAGCAGTTTTACTTCCACAGATCCGCAGTATTTT. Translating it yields CASSFTSTDPQYF.

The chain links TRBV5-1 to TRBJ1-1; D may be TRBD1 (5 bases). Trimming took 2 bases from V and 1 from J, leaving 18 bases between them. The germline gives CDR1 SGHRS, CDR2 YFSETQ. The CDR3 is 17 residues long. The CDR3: CASSLGVTGTPNTEAFF. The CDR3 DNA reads TGCGCCAGCAGCTTAGGGGTGACCGGCACCCCGAACACTGAAGCTTTCTTT.

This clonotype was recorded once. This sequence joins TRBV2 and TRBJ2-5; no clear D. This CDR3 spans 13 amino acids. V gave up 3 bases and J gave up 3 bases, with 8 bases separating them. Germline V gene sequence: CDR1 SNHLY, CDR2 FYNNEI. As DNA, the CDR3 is TGTGCCAGCAGTGAGGAGTCTGAAGAGACCCAGTACTTC. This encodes CASSEESEETQYF.

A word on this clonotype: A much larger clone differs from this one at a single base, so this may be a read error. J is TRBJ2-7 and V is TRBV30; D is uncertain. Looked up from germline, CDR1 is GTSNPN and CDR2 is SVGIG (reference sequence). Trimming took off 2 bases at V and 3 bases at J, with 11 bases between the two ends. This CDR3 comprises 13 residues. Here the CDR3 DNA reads TGTGCCTGGAGTCCAGGTTTGGGCTACGAGCAGTACTTC. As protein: CAWSPGLGYEQYF.

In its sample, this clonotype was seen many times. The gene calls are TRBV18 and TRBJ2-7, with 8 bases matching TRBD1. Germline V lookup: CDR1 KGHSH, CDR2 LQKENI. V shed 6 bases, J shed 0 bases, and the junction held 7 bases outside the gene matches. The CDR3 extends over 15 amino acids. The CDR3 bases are TGTGCCAGCTCGCGACAGGGGTCGGCCTCCTACGAGCAGTACTTC. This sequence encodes CASSRQGSASYEQYF.

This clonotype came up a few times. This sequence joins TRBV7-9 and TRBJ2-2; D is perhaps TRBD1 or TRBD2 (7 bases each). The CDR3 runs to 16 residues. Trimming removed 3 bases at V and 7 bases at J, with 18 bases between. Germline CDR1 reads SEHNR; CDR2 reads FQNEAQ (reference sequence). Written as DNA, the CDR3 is TGTGCCAGCAGCTTCCCCAGGGGGGGCTACTTCGGGGAGCTGTTTTTT. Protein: CASSFPRGGYFGELFF.

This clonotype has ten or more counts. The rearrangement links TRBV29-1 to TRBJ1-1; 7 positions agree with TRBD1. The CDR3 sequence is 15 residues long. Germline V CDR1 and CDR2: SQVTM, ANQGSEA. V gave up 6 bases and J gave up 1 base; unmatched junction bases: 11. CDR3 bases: TGCAGCGTAGATCACTGGGACAGCCCGAACACTGAAGCTTTCTTT. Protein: CSVDHWDSPNTEAFF.